A single sample is the source of the 27 T cell receptor beta chains below, sequenced in a study of T cells after yellow fever vaccination. TCRdb used MiXCR to reprocess the 5' RACE reads, holding one entry per CDR3 protein. Of under 400,000 distinct CDR3 sequences in the sample, around 12% were seen once. The sample in question was CD4+ T cells sorted from PBMCs, obtained 15 days after the yellow fever booster vaccination. The source of these receptors is a young man who received the YFV17D yellow fever vaccine.

This clonotype came up a few times. The V call is TRBV12-3 or TRBV12-4, the J call TRBJ2-2, with a possible D match to TRBD2 (5 bases). V gave up 6 bases and J gave up 5 bases, with 19 bases separating them. This CDR3 comprises 16 residues. The CDR3 is CASRSAGGGPTGELFF. CDR3 coding DNA: TGTGCCAGCAGGAGTGCAGGAGGCGGACCGACCGGGGAGCTGTTTTTT.

CDR3 in DNA: TGTGCCAGCAGCTTCCCCGCGATAGCGGGGGTCACAGATACGCAGTATTTT. Translating gives CASSFPAIAGVTDTQYF. The chain has TRBV7-2 and TRBJ2-3; TRBD2 matches 9 bases. J gave up 2 bases and V 3 bases, and 9 bases lay outside the gene matches. The germline V gene has CDR1 SGHTA and CDR2 FQGNSA. This CDR3 contains 17 residues.

The rearrangement uses TRBV9 and TRBJ2-1, with 8 positions matching TRBD1. The J segment lost 10 bases and the V segment lost 2 bases, leaving 11 bases of the junction unmatched. This CDR3 has 15 residues. Germline V gene lookup returns CDR1 SGDLS and CDR2 YYNGEE. The CDR3 region has the DNA TGTGCCAGCAGCGTTGGGCCTCAGGGGGACAGGGAGCAGTTCTTC. Encoded protein: CASSVGPQGDREQFF.

The genes are TRBV20-1 and TRBJ2-2; no definite D call. This CDR3 comprises 14 residues. V lost 5 bases, J lost 0 bases, and 10 bases lay in between. Germline V gives CDR1 DFQATT, CDR2 SNEGSKA (reference sequence). The CDR3 protein is CSALKEANTGELFF. The CDR3 DNA reads TGCAGTGCTCTTAAGGAAGCGAACACCGGGGAGCTGTTTTTT.

This chain connects TRBV12-3 or TRBV12-4 to TRBJ2-5; D is unclear. Deletions cut 2 bases from V and 2 bases from J, with 6 bases between. This CDR3 has 13 residues. CDR3 loop: CASSLWTQETQYF. CDR3 sequence (DNA): TGTGCCAGCAGTTTATGGACGCAAGAGACCCAGTACTTC.

The V and J genes are TRBV4-2 and TRBJ2-3, with D unclear. Deletions cut 1 base from V and 1 base from J, with 12 bases between. There are 16 residues in the CDR3. CDR1 and CDR2 from the germline V gene are LGHNA and YNFKEQ. In DNA, the CDR3 is TGTGCCAGCAGCCAAGTCCGACTTAGAGGCACAGATACGCAGTATTTT. This sequence encodes CASSQVRLRGTDTQYF.

The chain carries TRBV4-3 and TRBJ1-2, with a weak D call TRBD1 (6 bases). CDR1 LGHNA and CDR2 YSLEER come from the germline V gene. The ends were cut back, 4 bases at V and 5 bases at J, with 17 bases in the middle. This CDR3 contains 15 residues. CDR3 in DNA: TGCGCCAGCAGCCGTACACAGGGTTTCGAGTATGGCTACACCTTC. Translating it yields CASSRTQGFEYGYTF.

The gene calls are TRBV11-2 and TRBJ1-1; possible D gene TRBD1, 6 bases. Germline CDR1 reads SGHAT; CDR2 reads FQNNGV. The CDR3 is made up of 14 amino acids. Trimming removed 5 bases from V and 2 bases from J, with 12 bases in between. For the CDR3, the DNA is TGTGCCAGCAGCCACTCACAGGGTAACACTGAAGCTTTCTTT. The encoded protein is CASSHSQGNTEAFF.

The rearrangement joins TRBV12-3 or TRBV12-4 to TRBJ2-5, with D possibly TRBD1 on 5 matching bases. V lost 1 base to trimming and J lost 5 bases, with 11 bases between them. CDR3 length: 14 amino acids. CDR3 nucleotides: TGTGCCAGCAGTTTAGGGCCAGCAGGGGAGACCCAGTACTTC. Protein product: CASSLGPAGETQYF.

In this sample, this clonotype turned up a few times. The chain links TRBV18 to TRBJ1-1, with D perhaps matching TRBD1 (5 bases). Trimming took off 3 bases at V and 5 bases at J, with 10 bases between the two ends. In germline, CDR1 is KGHSH, CDR2 LQKENI. The CDR3 runs 13 residues. The CDR3 nucleotides read TGTGCCAGCTCACCCACGGCAGGGACTGAAGCTTTCTTT. Encoded protein: CASSPTAGTEAFF.

The chain joins TRBV5-1 to TRBJ1-2; TRBD1 matches 8 bases. The J segment lost 3 bases and the V segment lost 4 bases, leaving 8 bases of the junction unmatched. The germline CDR1 and CDR2 sequences are SGHRS and YFSETQ. CDR3 size: 15 residues. The chain's CDR3 is CASSPMDREYYGYTF. CDR3 bases: TGCGCCAGCAGCCCCATGGACAGGGAATACTATGGCTACACCTTC.

This chain joins TRBV5-1 and TRBJ2-2; TRBD2 matches 9 bases. V lost 5 bases, J lost 1 base, and 3 bases stayed unmatched. Germline loops: CDR1 SGHRS, CDR2 YFSETQ. The CDR3 loop spans 15 amino acids. CDR3 loop: CASRLAGENTGELFF. As DNA, the CDR3 is TGCGCCAGCAGGTTAGCGGGGGAGAACACCGGGGAGCTGTTTTTT.

The chain has TRBV5-1 and TRBJ1-1; no clear D. Germline CDR1 SGHRS, CDR2 YFSETQ. Trimming shortened V by 0 bases and J by 0 bases, and 12 bases separated the two germline ends. The CDR3 length is 16 residues. This chain's CDR3 is CASSLVSRRMNTEAFF. For the CDR3, the DNA is TGCGCCAGCAGCTTGGTCTCTCGACGGATGAACACTGAAGCTTTCTTT. Drawing the rest from reference TRBV5-1 and TRBJ1-1, the complete variable domain is KAGVTQTPRYLIKTRGQQVTLSCSPISGHRSVSWYQQTPGQGLQFLFEYFSETQRNKGNFPGRFSGRQFSNSRSEMNVSTLELGDSALYLCASSLVSRRMNTEAFFGQGTRLTVV.

This clonotype was seen a handful of times. The rearrangement uses TRBV11-2 and TRBJ2-2, with D perhaps matching TRBD1 (6 bases). Trimming took 6 bases from V and 2 from J, leaving 13 bases between them. The germline V gene has CDR1 SGHAT and CDR2 FQNNGV. The CDR3 is 15 amino acids. The CDR3 loop is CASRSPGHNTGELFF. DNA of the CDR3: TGTGCCAGCAGATCTCCGGGACATAACACCGGGGAGCTGTTTTTT.

The chain links TRBV27 to TRBJ1-2, with TRBD1 matching 10 bases. Germline V gene lookup returns CDR1 MNHEY and CDR2 SMNVEV (reference sequence). Trimming took 2 bases from V and 4 from J; bases not matched to a gene: 1. This CDR3 region has 14 residues. This CDR3 reads CASSLRDRGYGYTF. In nucleotides, the CDR3 is TGTGCCAGCAGTTTACGGGACAGGGGCTATGGCTACACCTTC.

The rearrangement links TRBV28 to TRBJ1-1; TRBD1 is a possible D gene (6 bases). V was cut by 8 bases and J by 1 base, with 17 bases left in between. This CDR3 comprises 15 residues. The germline V gene has CDR1 MDHEN and CDR2 SYDVKM. The CDR3 spells CASASGGQQNTEAFF. DNA of the CDR3: TGTGCCAGCGCTTCTGGGGGACAACAGAACACTGAAGCTTTCTTT.

In its sample, this clonotype was seen a few times. This chain joins TRBV6-5 and TRBJ1-2; D uncertain. Between the trimmed V and J ends, which lost 2 bases and 8 bases, there was a span of 12 bases. The CDR3 spans 13 residues. Germline V gene lookup returns CDR1 MNHEY and CDR2 SVGAGI. CDR3 sequence: CASSYNREGGYTF. The CDR3 nucleotides are TGTGCCAGCAGTTACAACCGGGAGGGCGGCTACACCTTC.

The V and J genes are TRBV27 and TRBJ1-5, with a weak D call TRBD1 (5 bases). CDR3 length: 14 residues. Germline CDR1 MNHEY, CDR2 SMNVEV (reference sequence). V was shortened by 4 bases and J by 5 bases, with 12 bases between the two germline ends. CDR3 nucleotides: TGTGCCAGCAGTTGGAGGGGCGGAGATCAGCCCCAGCATTTT. Translated, it gives CASSWRGGDQPQHF.

This clonotype was recorded a few times. The chain carries TRBV29-1 and TRBJ2-3; 7 bases agree with TRBD1. This CDR3 region has 12 residues. CDR1 and CDR2 (germline): SQVTM, ANQGSEA. The trim removed 7 bases at V and 3 bases at J, leaving 4 bases unmatched. CDR3 protein: CSAQQGTDTQYF. CDR3 DNA: TGCAGCGCCCAACAGGGGACAGATACGCAGTATTTT.

V gene TRBV20-1 combines with J gene TRBJ1-5; no clear D gene. CDR1 DFQATT and CDR2 SNEGSKA come from the germline V gene (reference sequence). This CDR3 comprises 13 residues. V was pared by 4 bases and J by 3 bases, with 10 bases between. The CDR3 DNA reads as TGCAGTGCTAAGGTTTCCAACAATCAGCCCCAGCATTTT. Translating it yields CSAKVSNNQPQHF.

This clonotype was seen a few times. The chain couples TRBV20-1 to TRBJ1-1; TRBD1 matches 7 bases. The germline gives CDR1 DFQATT, CDR2 SNEGSKA (reference sequence). This CDR3 comprises 15 residues. V trimming: 0 bases; J trimming: 3 bases; junction bases outside the gene matches: 7. The CDR3 here is CSARDIGRGDTEAFF. The CDR3 coding sequence is TGCAGTGCTAGAGATATAGGCAGGGGGGACACTGAAGCTTTCTTT.

This clonotype was observed a handful of times. The rearrangement uses TRBV7-2 and TRBJ1-1, with TRBD1 matching over 7 bases. This CDR3 region has 17 residues. Germline lookup yields CDR1 SGHTA and CDR2 FQGNSA. V was pared by 5 bases and J by 0 bases, with 12 bases of the junction left unmatched. CDR3 DNA sequence: TGTGCCAGCAGCACCAGGACAGGTCCTCAAATGAACACTGAAGCTTTCTTT. Its translation is CASSTRTGPQMNTEAFF.

This clonotype was detected only a few times. The V gene is TRBV5-8, the J gene TRBJ1-2; 7 bases are shared with TRBD1. The CDR3 loop spans 13 amino acids. The germline V gene has CDR1 SGHTS and CDR2 YDEGEE. V dropped 4 bases and J dropped 6; count of bases not matched to a gene: 6. This chain's CDR3 is CASSQTGSHGYTF. The CDR3 coding sequence is TGTGCCAGCAGCCAGACAGGGTCCCATGGCTACACCTTC.

The CDR3 DNA reads as TGTGCCAGCGGGGGGGGAGTTAATTCACCCCTCCACTTT. This sequence encodes CASGGGVNSPLHF. This rearrangement joins TRBV7-3 to TRBJ1-6; maybe TRBD1 (5 bases). Germline V gene data show CDR1 as SGHTA and CDR2 as FQGTGA. This CDR3 region has 13 residues. Trimming removed 8 bases at V and 6 bases at J, with 11 bases between.

This clonotype was observed a few times. The chain recombines TRBV18 with TRBJ1-2; a weak D match, TRBD1 (6 bases). Trimming left V 3 bases short and J 4 bases short, with 9 bases between. The CDR3 extends over 13 amino acids. CDR1 and CDR2 from the germline V gene are KGHSH and LQKENI. The CDR3 sequence is CASSPEDSYGYTF. The CDR3 DNA is TGTGCCAGCTCACCGGAGGACAGCTATGGCTACACCTTC.

This clonotype was detected a few times. The rearrangement uses TRBV7-3 and TRBJ2-2, with TRBD1 identical over 8 bases. Germline CDR1 and CDR2: SGHTA and FQGTGA. Losses at the gene ends were 6 bases for V and 3 bases for J; bases not matched to a gene: 3. There are 14 residues in the CDR3. CDR3 loop: CASRGQGDTGELFF. DNA of the CDR3: TGTGCCAGCAGAGGACAGGGTGACACCGGGGAGCTGTTTTTT. Drawing the rest from reference TRBV7-3 and TRBJ2-2, the complete variable domain is GAGVSQTPSNKVTEKGKYVELRCDPISGHTALYWYRQSLGQGPEFLIYFQGTGAADDSGLPNDRFFAVRPEGSVSTLKIQRTERGDSAVYLCASRGQGDTGELFFGEGSRLTVL.

This clonotype was seen a few times. The rearrangement joins TRBV7-8 to TRBJ2-1; 10 positions match TRBD2. Germline V CDR1 and CDR2: SGHVS, FQNEAQ. The CDR3 totals 16 residues. After removal of 4 bases from V and 6 bases from J, the junction contained 9 bases not matched to a gene. The CDR3 loop is CASSWVSGGPGNEQFF. The CDR3, as DNA: TGTGCCAGCAGCTGGGTTAGCGGGGGGCCAGGCAATGAGCAGTTCTTC.